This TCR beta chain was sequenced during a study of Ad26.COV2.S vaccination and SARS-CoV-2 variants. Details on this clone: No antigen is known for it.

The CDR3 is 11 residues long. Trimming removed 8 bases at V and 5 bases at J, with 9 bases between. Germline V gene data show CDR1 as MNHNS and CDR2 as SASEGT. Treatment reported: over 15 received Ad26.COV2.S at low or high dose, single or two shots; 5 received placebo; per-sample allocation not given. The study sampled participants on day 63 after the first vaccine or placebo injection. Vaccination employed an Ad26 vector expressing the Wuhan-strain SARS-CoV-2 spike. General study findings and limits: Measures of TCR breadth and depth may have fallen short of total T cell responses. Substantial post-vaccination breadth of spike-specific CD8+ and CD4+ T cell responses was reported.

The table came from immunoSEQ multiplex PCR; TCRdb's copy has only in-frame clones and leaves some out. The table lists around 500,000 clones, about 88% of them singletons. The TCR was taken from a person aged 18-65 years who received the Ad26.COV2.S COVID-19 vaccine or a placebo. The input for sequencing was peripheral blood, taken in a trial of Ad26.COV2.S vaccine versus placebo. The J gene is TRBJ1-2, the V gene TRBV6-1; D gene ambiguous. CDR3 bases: TGTGCCAGCCGGATGGTTTATGGCTACACCTTC. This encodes CASRMVYGYTF.